One sample yielded the 4 T cell receptor beta chains listed below, sequenced in a study of cytomegalovirus exposure and HLA in healthy donors (dated by TCRdb to 2016 to 2017). Library preparation employed the immunoSEQ multiplex PCR assay. A mixture of 60 forward primers for TCR Vbeta segments and 13 reverse primers for TCR Jbeta segments was used in the multiplex PCR. TCRdb took this table from immuneACCESS and kept in-frame rearrangements with V and J called. Such tables lack part of the clones; where checked against another copy, unresolved V genes explain under half of the gap, and the rest is unexplained. The sample profile shows 200,000 or so clones; 82% of them were found once. Jointly, the top ten make up roughly 0.098% of the sample. The source material was PBMCs. The receptors here all came from a boy between 2 and 10 years old in good health and CMV-seronegative.

This clone was seen a few times. The V call is TRBV4-3, the J call TRBJ1-1; 7 nucleotides agree with TRBD1. The CDR3 spans 14 residues. Germline lookup yields CDR1 LGHNA and CDR2 YSLEER. The V segment lost 4 bases and the J segment 3 bases; nucleotides outside the gene matches: 5. The CDR3 here is CASSPQGSYTEAFF. The CDR3 DNA is TGCGCCAGCAGCCCACAGGGGTCTTACACTGAAGCTTTCTTT.

The chain couples TRBV7-9 to TRBJ2-1; 7 nucleotides align to TRBD2. The V segment lost 0 bases and the J segment 0 bases; nucleotides outside the gene matches: 11. The CDR3 extends over 19 amino acids. Germline loops: CDR1 SEHNR, CDR2 FQNEAQ (reference sequence). CDR3 DNA: TGTGCCAGCAGCTTAGCGCGTATCAAGCGGGGAAACTCCTACAATGAGCAGTTCTTC. Translated, it gives CASSLARIKRGNSYNEQFF. Filled out from reference TRBV7-9 and TRBJ2-1, the complete variable domain reads DTGVSQNPRHKITKRGQNVTFRCDPISEHNRLYWYRQTLGQGPEFLTYFQNEAQLEKSRLLSDRFSAERPKGSFSTLEIQRTEQGDSAMYLCASSLARIKRGNSYNEQFFGPGTRLTVL.

This chain uses TRBV10-3 with TRBJ1-1; D is ambiguous. The CDR3 is 14 residues long. Germline CDR1 is ENHRY and CDR2 is SYGVKD. V was shortened by 8 bases and J by 1 base, with 14 bases between the two germline ends. This CDR3 is CAISVEGKNTEAFF. CDR3 nucleotides: TGTGCCATCTCAGTGGAGGGAAAGAACACTGAAGCTTTCTTT.

The chain couples TRBV5-1 to TRBJ2-1, with TRBD2 identical over 15 bases. Germline V gene data show CDR1 as SGHRS and CDR2 as YFSETQ. Trimming at V came to 3 bases and at J to 4 bases, leaving 2 bases not matched to a gene. The CDR3 is made up of 16 amino acids. In DNA, the CDR3 is TGCGCCAGCAGCTACGGACTAGCGGGGGGGTACAATGAGCAGTTCTTC. It encodes CASSYGLAGGYNEQFF.